This T cell receptor beta chain was retrieved from a study of cytomegalovirus exposure and HLA in healthy donors. The study's findings and limits: An assumption of roughly uniform sequencing depth across donors underlay the presence/absence analyses. Per a later analysis, HLA-associated TCR beta chains showed more clonal expansion than other, equally common TCR beta chains. Later on, a genetic analysis was performed. It linked a missense variant in DCLRE1C with V- and J-gene trimming of TCR beta.

60 Vbeta and 13 Jbeta primers were used in PCR. Source study methods: Counted up in a later analysis, unique TCR beta chains came to 60 million to 95 million, with around 9.9 million shared. Some clones are missing from TCRdb's copy, which holds only in-frame ones; the method was immunoSEQ multiplex PCR. That table gives V, J and clone size, and the DNA gave D and trimming. The sample's table shows approximately 190,000 clones. As for this clone: Antigen specificity is unknown.

This receptor was taken from a boy between 10 and 17 years old in good health and CMV-seronegative. The sequenced sample consisted of PBMCs.

The DNA for the CDR3 is TGTGCCAGCTCACCACCGGCAGGGGAAAAACTGTTTTTT. Its protein is CASSPPAGEKLFF. The genes are TRBV18 and TRBJ1-4, with D perhaps matching TRBD1 (5 bases). This CDR3 is 13 amino acids long. Trimming took off 0 bases at V and 8 bases at J, with 7 bases between the two ends. Germline loops: CDR1 KGHSH, CDR2 LQKENI. The full variable domain, with the rest looked up from reference TRBV18 and TRBJ1-4, is NAGVMQNPRHLVRRRGQEARLRCSPMKGHSHVYWYRQLPEEGLKFMVYLQKENIIDESGMPKERFSAEFPKEGPSILRIQQVVRGDSAAYFCASSPPAGEKLFFGSGTQLSVL.